The following is a T cell receptor (beta chain) sequence with its context. The antigen remains unidentified. Assay: immunoSEQ multiplex PCR; the TCRdb copy retains only in-frame clones and omits some. The sample includes around 100,000 clones, about nine tenths of them seen just once. These data originate in a study of identifying expanded T cells in peripheral blood. Study findings and constraints: Across healthy donors, higher total template counts meant significantly greater approximately 2-week count variance. Differentially abundant clones: 1 to 1.5 between replicates, approximately 15 at two to three weeks, approximately 19 at four.

Collection occurred without any documented infections or immune events in donors. The sequencing input was blood. This clonotype was sampled from a person between 18 and 69 years old in good health.

In DNA, the CDR3 is TGTGCCAGCAGTTACTCCCCGGACAGGACTTATGGCTACACCTTC. Protein sequence: CASSYSPDRTYGYTF. The chain employs TRBV6-9 and TRBJ1-2, with 7 bases that match TRBD1. Per the germline V gene, CDR1 is MNHGY and CDR2 is SVAAGI. CDR3 length: 15 residues. Unmatched junction bases numbered 9, after V lost 3 bases and J lost 5 bases.